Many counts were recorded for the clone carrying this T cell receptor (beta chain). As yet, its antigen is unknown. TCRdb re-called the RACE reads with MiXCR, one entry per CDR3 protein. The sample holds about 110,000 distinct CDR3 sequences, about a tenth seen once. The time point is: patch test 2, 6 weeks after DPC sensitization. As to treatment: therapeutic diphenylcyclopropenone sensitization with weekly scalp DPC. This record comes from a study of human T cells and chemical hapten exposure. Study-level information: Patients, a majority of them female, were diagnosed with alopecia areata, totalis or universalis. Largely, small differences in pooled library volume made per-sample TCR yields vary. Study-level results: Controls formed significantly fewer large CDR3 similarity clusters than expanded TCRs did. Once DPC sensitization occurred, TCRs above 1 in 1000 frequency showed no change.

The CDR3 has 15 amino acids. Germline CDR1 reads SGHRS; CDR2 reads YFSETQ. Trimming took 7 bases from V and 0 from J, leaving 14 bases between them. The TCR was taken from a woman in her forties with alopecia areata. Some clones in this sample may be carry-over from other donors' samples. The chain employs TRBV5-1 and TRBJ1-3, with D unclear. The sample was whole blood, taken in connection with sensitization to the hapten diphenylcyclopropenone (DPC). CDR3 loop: CASFLDLNSGNTIYF. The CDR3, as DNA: TGCGCCAGCTTCCTTGACCTGAACTCTGGAAACACCATATATTTT.